This T cell receptor beta chain was sequenced for a study of OX40 agonist ivuxolimab in advanced cancers. The CDR3 loop spans 15 amino acids. The V and J ends lost 0 bases and 2 bases, in that order; junction bases with no gene match: 5. CDR1 is SGDLS and CDR2 is YYNGEE in the germline V gene. The table came from immunoSEQ multiplex PCR; TCRdb's copy has only in-frame clones and leaves some out. The data contain tens of thousands of clones, approximately 88% of them seen just once; the ten biggest clones take up about 12%. The receptor was isolated from an adult with an advanced solid tumor such as melanoma, head and neck, liver or kidney cancer. The sample consisted of CD4+ or CD8+ T cells sorted from blood, taken in a trial of the OX40 agonist ivuxolimab. This rearrangement joins TRBV9 to TRBJ2-7; 7 bases map to TRBD2. The CDR3 region is CASSVEGAGPYEQYF. CDR3 sequence (DNA): TGTGCCAGCAGCGTAGAGGGAGCGGGGCCCTACGAGCAGTACTTC.